This T cell receptor (beta chain) was recorded in a study of CD8+ T cells in alopecia areata. Extracted RNA was reverse transcribed, and the resulting cDNA served as sequencing template. Profiling relied on immunoSEQ multiplex PCR, and the TCRdb table lists in-frame clones only, not all of them. Of 34,000 or so clones listed, around 60% are singletons. V lost 2 bases and J lost 0; bases outside the gene matches: 2. CDR1 and CDR2 from the germline V gene are SGHVS and FQNEAQ. CDR3 length equals 17 residues. This clonotype was sampled from a human donor with alopecia areata. Sequenced input: NKG2D-high CD8+ T cells sorted from blood. V and J are TRBV7-8 and TRBJ2-1; 12 bases align to TRBD2. The CDR3 loop is CASSLLTSGSSYNEQFF. The CDR3 nucleotides read TGTGCCAGCAGCTTATTGACTAGCGGGAGCTCCTACAATGAGCAGTTCTTC.